One and the same sample provided the 8 T cell receptor beta chains below, sequenced in a study of blood T cell repertoires in COVID-19. Clones were sequenced by immunoSEQ multiplex PCR, and TCRdb holds only the in-frame ones, with some missing. The table shows tens of thousands of clones, with about 90% occurring only once. Sample: peripheral blood. The origin of the receptors is a man in his 60s with acute or convalescent COVID-19.

This chain links TRBV6-6 with TRBJ2-7; 8 bases match TRBD2. The CDR3 has 14 amino acids. The J segment lost 5 bases and the V segment lost 7 bases, leaving 10 bases of the junction unmatched. The germline gives CDR1 MNHNY, CDR2 SVGAGI (reference sequence). CDR3 coding DNA: TGTGCCAGCATAGAAGCGGGAGCCGGAAACGAGCAGTACTTC. Translated: CASIEAGAGNEQYF.

The J gene is TRBJ2-7, the V gene TRBV30; 14 bases match TRBD2. V lost 0 bases and J lost 7; bases outside the gene matches: 8. The CDR3 extends over 16 amino acids. CDR1 and CDR2 from the germline V gene are GTSNPN and SVGIG (reference sequence). The CDR3 DNA follows: TGTGCCTGGAGTGTCCCGGGACTAGCGGGAGAAAGGGAGCAGTACTTC. It is translated as CAWSVPGLAGEREQYF. Based on the CDR3 plus reference TRBV30 and TRBJ2-7, the full variable domain is SQTIHQWPATLVQPVGSPLSLECTVEGTSNPNLYWYRQAAGRGLQLLFYSVGIGQISSEVPQNLSASRPQDRQFILSSKKLLLSDSGFYLCAWSVPGLAGEREQYFGPGTRLTVT.

V is TRBV12-3 or TRBV12-4 and J is TRBJ1-2; TRBD1 agrees at 10 bases. V lost 7 bases, J lost 8 bases, and 7 bases stayed unmatched. CDR3 size: 13 residues. This CDR3 is CASTLTGGRGYTF. The CDR3 DNA is TGTGCCAGCACCCTGACAGGGGGCCGAGGCTACACCTTC.

This sequence joins TRBV28 and TRBJ2-3; a weak D match, TRBD1 (5 bases). Germline V CDR1 and CDR2: MDHEN, SYDVKM. Deletions cut 6 bases from V and 0 bases from J, with 10 bases between. The CDR3 consists of 14 residues. In DNA, the CDR3 is TGTGCCAGCAGGAACAGGATTAGCACAGATACGCAGTATTTT. Its translation: CASRNRISTDTQYF.

The chain joins TRBV18 to TRBJ1-2; 9 bases agree with TRBD1. V dropped 4 bases and J dropped 8; count of bases not matched to a gene: 5. The CDR3 has 13 residues. CDR1 and CDR2 from the germline V gene are KGHSH and LQKENI. The CDR3 spells CASSRTGEQGYTF. The CDR3, as DNA: TGTGCCAGCTCACGGACAGGGGAACAAGGCTACACCTTC.

The chain couples TRBV11-2 to TRBJ2-7, with no clear D. Germline V gene lookup returns CDR1 SGHAT and CDR2 FQNNGV. Trimming pared 5 bases from V and 2 bases from J, leaving 13 bases between. The CDR3 extends over 14 amino acids. This chain's CDR3 is CASSPNQRTYEQYF. Here the CDR3 DNA reads TGTGCCAGCAGCCCGAATCAGAGGACCTACGAGCAGTACTTC. The full variable domain, with the rest looked up from reference TRBV11-2 and TRBJ2-7, is EAGVAQSPRYKIIEKRQSVAFWCNPISGHATLYWYQQILGQGPKLLIQFQNNGVVDDSQLPKDRFSAERLKGVDSTLKIQPAKLEDSAVYLCASSPNQRTYEQYFGPGTRLTVT.

This clone was seen once. This chain connects TRBV28 to TRBJ2-7; 8 bases agree with TRBD1. J gave up 7 bases and V 3 bases, and 11 bases lay outside the gene matches. CDR1 is MDHEN and CDR2 is SYDVKM in the germline V gene. The CDR3 is 15 residues long. The CDR3 bases are TGTGCCAGCAGTTTTCACGGCAGGGGGCGTGGTGAGCAGTACTTC. Protein product: CASSFHGRGRGEQYF.

The chain employs TRBV7-9 and TRBJ1-1, with D unclear. V was clipped by 11 bases and J by 10 bases, with 11 bases between them. CDR3 length equals 9 residues. Germline V gives CDR1 SEHNR, CDR2 FQNEAQ (reference sequence). CDR3 amino acids: CALESRAFF. Here the CDR3 DNA reads TGTGCCCTCGAGTCACGAGCTTTCTTT.